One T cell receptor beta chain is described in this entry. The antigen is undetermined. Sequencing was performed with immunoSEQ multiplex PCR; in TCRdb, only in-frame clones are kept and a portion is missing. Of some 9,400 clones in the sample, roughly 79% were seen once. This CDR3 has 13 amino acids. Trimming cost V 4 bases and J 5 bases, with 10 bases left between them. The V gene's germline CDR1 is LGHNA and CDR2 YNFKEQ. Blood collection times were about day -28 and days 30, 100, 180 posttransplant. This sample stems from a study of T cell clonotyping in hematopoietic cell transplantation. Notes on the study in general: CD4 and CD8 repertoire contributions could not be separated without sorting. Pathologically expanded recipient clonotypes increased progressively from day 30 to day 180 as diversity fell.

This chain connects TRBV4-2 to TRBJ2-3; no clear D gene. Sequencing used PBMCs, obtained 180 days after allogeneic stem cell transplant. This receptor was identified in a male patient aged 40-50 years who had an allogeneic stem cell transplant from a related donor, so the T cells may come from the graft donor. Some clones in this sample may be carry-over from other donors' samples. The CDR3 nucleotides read TGTGCCAGCAGCCGATTCCTTGGAGATACGCAGTATTTT. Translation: CASSRFLGDTQYF.